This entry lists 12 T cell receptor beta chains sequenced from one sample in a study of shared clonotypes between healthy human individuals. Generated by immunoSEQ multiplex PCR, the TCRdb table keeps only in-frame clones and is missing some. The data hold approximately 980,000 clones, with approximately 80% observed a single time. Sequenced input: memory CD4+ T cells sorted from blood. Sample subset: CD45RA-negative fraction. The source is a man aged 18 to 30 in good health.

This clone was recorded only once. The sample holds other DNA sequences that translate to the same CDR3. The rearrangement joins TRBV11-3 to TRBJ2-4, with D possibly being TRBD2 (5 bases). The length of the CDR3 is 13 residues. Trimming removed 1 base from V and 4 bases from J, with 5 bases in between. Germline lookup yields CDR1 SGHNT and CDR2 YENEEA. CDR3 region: CASSLGGKNIQYF. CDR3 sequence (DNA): TGTGCCAGCAGCTTAGGCGGGAAAAACATTCAGTACTTC.

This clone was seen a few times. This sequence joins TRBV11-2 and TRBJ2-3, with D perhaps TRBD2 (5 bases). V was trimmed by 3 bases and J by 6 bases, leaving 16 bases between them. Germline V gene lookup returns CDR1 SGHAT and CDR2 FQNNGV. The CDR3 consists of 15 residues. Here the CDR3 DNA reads TGTGCCAGCAGCTTCGACACTGCGCGAGGGGATACGCAGTATTTT. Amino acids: CASSFDTARGDTQYF.

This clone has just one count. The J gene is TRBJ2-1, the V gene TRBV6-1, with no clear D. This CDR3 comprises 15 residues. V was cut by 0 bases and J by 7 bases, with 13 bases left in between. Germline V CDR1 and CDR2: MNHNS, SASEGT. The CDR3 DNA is TGTGCCAGCAGTGAAGCGTGGGCCCACCCAAATGAGCAGTTCTTC. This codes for CASSEAWAHPNEQFF.

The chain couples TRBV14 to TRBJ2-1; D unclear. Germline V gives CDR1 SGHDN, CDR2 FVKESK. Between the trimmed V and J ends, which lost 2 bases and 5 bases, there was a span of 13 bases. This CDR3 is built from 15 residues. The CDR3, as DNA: TGTGCCAGCAGCCAAATTGGGCCTTTCCACAATGAGCAGTTCTTC. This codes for CASSQIGPFHNEQFF. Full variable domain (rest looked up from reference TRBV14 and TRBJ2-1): EAGVTQFPSHSVIEKGQTVTLRCDPISGHDNLYWYRRVMGKEIKFLLHFVKESKQDESGMPNNRFLAERTGGTYSTLKVQPAELEDSGVYFCASSQIGPFHNEQFFGPGTRLTVL.

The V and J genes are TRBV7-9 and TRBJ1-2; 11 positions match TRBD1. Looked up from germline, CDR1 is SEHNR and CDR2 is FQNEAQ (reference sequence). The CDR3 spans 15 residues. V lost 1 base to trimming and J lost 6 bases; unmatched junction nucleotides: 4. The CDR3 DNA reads TGTGCCAGCAGCTTAGGGACAGGGGGCTATGATGGCTACACCTTC. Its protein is CASSLGTGGYDGYTF. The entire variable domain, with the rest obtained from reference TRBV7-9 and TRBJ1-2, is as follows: DTGVSQNPRHKITKRGQNVTFRCDPISEHNRLYWYRQTLGQGPEFLTYFQNEAQLEKSRLLSDRFSAERPKGSFSTLEIQRTEQGDSAMYLCASSLGTGGYDGYTFGSGTRLTVV.

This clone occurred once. The CDR3 here is CASSPYHGAGSPLHF. The CDR3 nucleotides are TGTGCCAGCAGCCCCTACCACGGGGCAGGTTCACCCCTCCACTTT. The gene calls are TRBV7-2 and TRBJ1-6; TRBD1 is a possible D gene (5 bases). Trimming took 5 bases from V and 9 from J, leaving 17 bases between them. CDR1 SGHTA and CDR2 FQGNSA come from the germline V gene. CDR3 length: 15 residues.

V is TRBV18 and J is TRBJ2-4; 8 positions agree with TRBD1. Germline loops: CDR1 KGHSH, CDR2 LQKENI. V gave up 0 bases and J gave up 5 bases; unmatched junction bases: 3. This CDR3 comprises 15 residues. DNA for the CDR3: TGTGCCAGCTCACCACCGGGCAGGGGGCAAAACATTCAGTACTTC. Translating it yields CASSPPGRGQNIQYF.

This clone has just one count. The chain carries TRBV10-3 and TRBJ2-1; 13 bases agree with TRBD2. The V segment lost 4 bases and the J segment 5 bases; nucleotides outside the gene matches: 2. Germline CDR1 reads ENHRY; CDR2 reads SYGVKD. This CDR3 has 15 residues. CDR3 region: CAISGTSGRDNEQFF. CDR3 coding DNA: TGTGCCATCAGTGGTACTAGCGGGAGGGACAATGAGCAGTTCTTC.

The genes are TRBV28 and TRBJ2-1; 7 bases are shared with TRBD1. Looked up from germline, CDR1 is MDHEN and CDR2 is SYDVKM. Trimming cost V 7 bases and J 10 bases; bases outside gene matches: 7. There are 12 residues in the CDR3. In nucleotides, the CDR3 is TGTGCCAGCAAGAAGGGGGCGAGCGAGCAGTTCTTC. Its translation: CASKKGASEQFF. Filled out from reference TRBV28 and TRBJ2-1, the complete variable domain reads DVKVTQSSRYLVKRTGEKVFLECVQDMDHENMFWYRQDPGLGLRLIYFSYDVKMKEKGDIPEGYSVSREKKERFSLILESASTNQTSMYLCASKKGASEQFFGPGTRLTVL.

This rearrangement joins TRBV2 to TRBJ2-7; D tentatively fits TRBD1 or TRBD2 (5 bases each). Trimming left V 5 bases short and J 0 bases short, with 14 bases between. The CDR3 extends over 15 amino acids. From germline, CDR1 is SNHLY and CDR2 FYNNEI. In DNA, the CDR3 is TGTGCCAGCAGTCGGGGCGCGTTGAGCTCCTACGAGCAGTACTTC. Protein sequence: CASSRGALSSYEQYF.

As DNA, the CDR3 is TGTGCCAGTAGACCCCCGGGACACGGACCGACGGCTTTCTTT. Protein sequence: CASRPPGHGPTAFF. This chain joins TRBV19 and TRBJ1-1; possible D gene TRBD1, 6 bases. Per germline, CDR1 LNHDA and CDR2 SQIVND (reference sequence). The V and J ends lost 6 bases and 11 bases respectively, with 22 bases between them. The CDR3 sequence is 14 residues long.

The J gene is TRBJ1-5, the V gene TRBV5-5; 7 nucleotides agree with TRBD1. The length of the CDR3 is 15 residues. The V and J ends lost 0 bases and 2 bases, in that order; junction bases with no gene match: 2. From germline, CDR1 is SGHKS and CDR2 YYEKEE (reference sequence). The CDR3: CASSLDGQGNQPQHF. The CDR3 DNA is TGTGCCAGCAGCTTGGACGGACAGGGCAATCAGCCCCAGCATTTT.